This passage covers 2 T cell receptor beta chains from one sample sequenced in a study of blood T cells in healthy people across ages. A second PCR, run for about 7 to 11 cycles, used a sample-barcoded 5' primer plus a J-beta primer mix. TCRdb re-called the 5' RACE reads with MiXCR, one entry per CDR3 protein. The sample yields about a million distinct CDR3 sequences, 48% seen once. Sequenced sample: blood. These TCRs come from a man between 25 and 39 years old in good health.

J is TRBJ2-4 and V is TRBV9, with TRBD2 identical over 7 bases. The CDR3 is 17 amino acids. CDR1 SGDLS and CDR2 YYNGEE come from the germline V gene. With V trimmed by 1 base and J by 1 base, 8 bases remained unmatched. The CDR3 nucleotides read TGTGCCAGCAGCGTATCCCAGAGCGGGGAGGCCAAAAACATTCAGTACTTC. It specifies CASSVSQSGEAKNIQYF.

This clonotype was picked up many times. The chain joins TRBV12-3 or TRBV12-4 to TRBJ2-1, with 9 bases identical to TRBD2. The CDR3 is 14 residues long. V trimming: 6 bases; J trimming: 4 bases; junction bases outside the gene matches: 4. The CDR3 sequence: CASSTSGGYNEQFF. As DNA, the CDR3 is TGTGCCAGCAGCACGAGCGGGGGGTACAATGAGCAGTTCTTC.